Listed here is a single T cell receptor beta chain. As yet, its antigen is unknown. The sample originates from a study of T cells after yellow fever vaccination. On the study more broadly: Those fractions that held only low numbers of cells were prepared using the SMART-Seq v4 Ultra Low Input RNA kit.

The ends were cut back, 4 bases at V and 5 bases at J, with 17 bases in the middle. This CDR3 contains 14 residues. Germline CDR1 is GTSNPN and CDR2 is SVGIG (reference sequence). Points from the study as a whole: Abundant clonotypes from the bulk population could get into FACS-sorted repertoires as contaminants.

A single record per CDR3 protein comes from TCRdb applying MiXCR to the 5' RACE reads. The table has some 420,000 distinct CDR3 sequences, roughly 20% seen once. Specimen: PBMCs, collected before the yellow fever booster vaccination. The rearrangement links TRBV30 to TRBJ1-2, with a tentative D call TRBD1 (5 bases). This TCR was recovered from a young man who received the YFV17D yellow fever vaccine. CDR3: CAWTLRGLPYGYTF. The CDR3 DNA sequence: TGTGCCTGGACTCTAAGGGGTCTCCCGTATGGCTACACCTTC.